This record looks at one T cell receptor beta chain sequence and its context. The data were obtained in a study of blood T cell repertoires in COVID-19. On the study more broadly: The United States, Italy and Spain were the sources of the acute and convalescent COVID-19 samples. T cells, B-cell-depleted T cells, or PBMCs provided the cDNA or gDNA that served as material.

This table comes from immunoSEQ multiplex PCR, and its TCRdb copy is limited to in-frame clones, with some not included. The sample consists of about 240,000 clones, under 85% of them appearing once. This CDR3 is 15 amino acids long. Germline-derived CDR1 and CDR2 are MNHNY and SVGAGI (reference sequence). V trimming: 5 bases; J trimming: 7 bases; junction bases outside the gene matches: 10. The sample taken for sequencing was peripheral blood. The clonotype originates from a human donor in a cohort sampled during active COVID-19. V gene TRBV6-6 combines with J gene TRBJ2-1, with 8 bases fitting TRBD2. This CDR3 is CASSIGGGGPNEQFF. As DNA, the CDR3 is TGTGCCAGCAGTATCGGGGGGGGAGGGCCTAATGAGCAGTTCTTC.